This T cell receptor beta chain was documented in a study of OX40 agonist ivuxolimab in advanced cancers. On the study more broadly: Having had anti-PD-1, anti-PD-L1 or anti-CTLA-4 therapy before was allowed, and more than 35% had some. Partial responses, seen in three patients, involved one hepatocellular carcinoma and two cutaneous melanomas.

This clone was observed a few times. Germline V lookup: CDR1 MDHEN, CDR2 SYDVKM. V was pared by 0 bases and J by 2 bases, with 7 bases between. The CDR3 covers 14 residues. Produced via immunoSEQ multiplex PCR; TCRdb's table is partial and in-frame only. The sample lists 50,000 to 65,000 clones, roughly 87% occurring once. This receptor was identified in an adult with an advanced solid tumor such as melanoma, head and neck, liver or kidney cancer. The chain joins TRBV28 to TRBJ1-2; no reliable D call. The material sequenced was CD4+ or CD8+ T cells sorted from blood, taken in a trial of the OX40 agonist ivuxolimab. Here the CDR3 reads CASSLWDPNYGYTF. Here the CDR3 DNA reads TGTGCCAGCAGTTTATGGGACCCAAACTATGGCTACACCTTC.